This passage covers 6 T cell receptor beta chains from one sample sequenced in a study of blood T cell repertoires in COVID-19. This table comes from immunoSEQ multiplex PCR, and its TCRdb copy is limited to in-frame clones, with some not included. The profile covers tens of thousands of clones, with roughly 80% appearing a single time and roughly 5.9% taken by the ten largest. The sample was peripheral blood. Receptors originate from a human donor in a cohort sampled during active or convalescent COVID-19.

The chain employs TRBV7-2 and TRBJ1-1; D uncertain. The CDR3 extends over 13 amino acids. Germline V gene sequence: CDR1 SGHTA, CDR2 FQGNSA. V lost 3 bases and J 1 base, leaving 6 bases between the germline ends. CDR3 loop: CASSFTQNTEAFF. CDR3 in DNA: TGTGCCAGCAGCTTCACACAGAACACTGAAGCTTTCTTT.

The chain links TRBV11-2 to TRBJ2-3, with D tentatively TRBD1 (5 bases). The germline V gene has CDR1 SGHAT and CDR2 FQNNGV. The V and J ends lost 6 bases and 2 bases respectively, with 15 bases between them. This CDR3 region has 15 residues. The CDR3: CASSSSQGFTDTQYF. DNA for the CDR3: TGTGCCAGCAGTTCATCCCAGGGTTTCACAGATACGCAGTATTTT.

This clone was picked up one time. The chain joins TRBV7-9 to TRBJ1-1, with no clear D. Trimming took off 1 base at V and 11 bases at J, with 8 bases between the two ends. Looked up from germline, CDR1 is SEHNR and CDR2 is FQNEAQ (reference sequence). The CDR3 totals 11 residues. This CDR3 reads CASSLVDRAFF. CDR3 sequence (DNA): TGTGCCAGCAGCTTAGTTGATCGGGCTTTCTTT.

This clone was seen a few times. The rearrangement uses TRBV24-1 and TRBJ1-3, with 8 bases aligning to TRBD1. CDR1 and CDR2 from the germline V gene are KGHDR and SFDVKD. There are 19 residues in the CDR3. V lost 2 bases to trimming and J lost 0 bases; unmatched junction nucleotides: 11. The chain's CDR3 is CATSDYYWTGLVSGNTIYF. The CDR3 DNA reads TGTGCCACCAGTGATTATTATTGGACAGGGTTGGTCTCTGGAAACACCATATATTTT.

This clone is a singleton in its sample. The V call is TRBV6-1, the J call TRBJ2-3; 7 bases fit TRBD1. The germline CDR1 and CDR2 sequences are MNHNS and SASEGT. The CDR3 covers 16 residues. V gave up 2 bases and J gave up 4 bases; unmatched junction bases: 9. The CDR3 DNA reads TGTGCCAGCAGTGAATGGTGGCAGGGGGTGGCAGATACGCAGTATTTT. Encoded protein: CASSEWWQGVADTQYF.

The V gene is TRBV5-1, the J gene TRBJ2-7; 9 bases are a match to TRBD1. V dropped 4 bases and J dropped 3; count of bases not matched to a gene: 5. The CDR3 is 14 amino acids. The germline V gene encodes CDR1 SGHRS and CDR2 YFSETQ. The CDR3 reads CASSPQGQGYEQYF. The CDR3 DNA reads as TGCGCCAGCAGCCCGCAGGGACAGGGCTACGAGCAGTACTTC.